These 20 T cell receptor beta chains came from one sample sequenced in a study of blood T cell repertoires in COVID-19. Clones were sequenced by immunoSEQ multiplex PCR, and TCRdb holds only the in-frame ones, with some missing. The profile shows over 250,000 clones, about 89% of them singletons. The sequencing sample was made of PBMCs or T cells enriched from blood (not recorded which). The receptors stem from a woman under 30 who had recovered from COVID-19.

The chain employs TRBV5-1 and TRBJ2-1; 8 positions agree with TRBD2. Germline CDR1 is SGHRS and CDR2 is YFSETQ. This CDR3 contains 16 residues. J lost 3 bases, V lost 0 bases, and 5 bases had no gene match. In DNA form, the CDR3 reads TGCGCCAGCAGCTTGGGTCCGGGAGGGGACTACAATGAGCAGTTCTTC. The encoded protein is CASSLGPGGDYNEQFF.

The chain couples TRBV30 to TRBJ1-4; no clear D gene. From germline, CDR1 is GTSNPN and CDR2 SVGIG (reference sequence). V lost 0 bases to trimming and J lost 7 bases, with 12 bases between them. CDR3 length: 14 amino acids. The CDR3 is CAWSVSQVPEKLFF. The CDR3 region has the DNA TGTGCCTGGAGTGTGAGCCAAGTCCCTGAAAAACTGTTTTTT.

V is TRBV19 and J is TRBJ2-7; 7 positions agree with TRBD1. The J segment lost 1 base and the V segment lost 8 bases, leaving 5 bases of the junction unmatched. In germline, CDR1 is LNHDA, CDR2 SQIVND (reference sequence). The CDR3 spans 13 residues. CDR3 sequence (DNA): TGTGCCAGTTTAGACAGGGATTCCTACGAGCAGTACTTC. It codes for CASLDRDSYEQYF.

This chain links TRBV11-3 with TRBJ2-7, with a tentative D call TRBD1 (6 bases). Trimming took off 6 bases at V and 0 bases at J, with 15 bases between the two ends. CDR3 length: 15 amino acids. CDR1 is SGHNT and CDR2 is YENEEA in the germline V gene. The DNA of the CDR3 is TGTGCCAGCAGAGGGGGACGGACCGACTCCTACGAGCAGTACTTC. This sequence encodes CASRGGRTDSYEQYF.

The chain links TRBV5-4 to TRBJ2-2; TRBD2 might be the D (6 bases). CDR3 size: 16 residues. Germline CDR1 is SGHNT and CDR2 is YYREEE (reference sequence). V shed 4 bases and J shed 0 bases, with 13 bases lying between them. The CDR3 DNA follows: TGTGCCAGCAGCGTCTTTAGCGGAGCGAACACCGGGGAGCTGTTTTTT. Translated, it gives CASSVFSGANTGELFF.

The rearrangement joins TRBV27 to TRBJ2-7; TRBD2 matches 15 bases. Looked up from germline, CDR1 is MNHEY and CDR2 is SMNVEV (reference sequence). V gave up 5 bases and J gave up 6 bases; unmatched junction bases: 5. This CDR3 contains 15 residues. DNA for the CDR3: TGTGCCAGCAGTGCCCCGGGACTAGCGGGAGGCGAGCAGTACTTC. Its protein is CASSAPGLAGGEQYF.

This chain connects TRBV4-1 to TRBJ1-2, with D uncertain. Germline V gene data show CDR1 as MGHRA and CDR2 as YSYEKL. The ends were cut back, 0 bases at V and 8 bases at J, with 22 bases in the middle. The CDR3 has 17 residues. The CDR3 sequence: CASSQDNPTVRPPGYTF. CDR3 sequence (DNA): TGCGCCAGCAGCCAAGATAACCCCACAGTACGGCCCCCGGGCTACACCTTC.

V usage is TRBV29-1 and J usage is TRBJ2-7; tentatively, D is TRBD2 (6 bases). V lost 7 bases and J lost 2, with 18 bases in between. CDR1 and CDR2 from the germline V gene are SQVTM and ANQGSEA. The CDR3 has 14 residues. The CDR3 protein is CSASTGDSTYEQYF. The CDR3 DNA follows: TGCAGCGCTTCGACCGGGGACTCAACCTACGAGCAGTACTTC.

V usage is TRBV4-1 and J usage is TRBJ2-4; D might be TRBD1 (5 bases). Trimming cost V 3 bases and J 7 bases, with 25 bases left between them. The germline V gene has CDR1 MGHRA and CDR2 YSYEKL. The CDR3 is 18 residues long. DNA for the CDR3: TGCGCCAGCAGCCAGTCTATAGGGGTTGGGGATCGTGGGAACATTCAGTACTTC. Translated: CASSQSIGVGDRGNIQYF.

The chain combines TRBV3-1 (or the pseudogene TRBV3-2) with TRBJ2-2; D perhaps matches TRBD2 (8 bases). Trimming shortened V by 9 bases and J by 5 bases, and 22 bases separated the two germline ends. CDR3 length: 16 residues. Germline assignment: CDR1 LGHDT and CDR2 YNNKEL (reference sequence). As DNA, the CDR3 is TGTGCCAGTACAGCGGGAGACAGGGAGTTTACCGGGGAGCTGTTTTTT. It codes for CASTAGDREFTGELFF.

This clone occurred once. V and J are TRBV27 and TRBJ1-3; D may be TRBD1 (6 bases). Between the trimmed V and J ends, which lost 6 bases and 0 bases, there was a span of 12 bases. The CDR3 sequence is 15 residues long. CDR1 is MNHEY and CDR2 is SMNVEV in the germline V gene (reference sequence). CDR3 DNA sequence: TGTGCCAGCAGAGGGCAGGGGTTCTCTGGAAACACCATATATTTT. Translated, it gives CASRGQGFSGNTIYF.

This rearrangement joins TRBV3-1 (or the pseudogene TRBV3-2) to TRBJ1-2; TRBD1 is a possible D gene (5 bases). Trimming stripped 2 bases from V and 2 bases from J, with 9 bases between. The CDR3 is 14 residues long. CDR1 is LGHDT and CDR2 is YNNKEL in the germline V gene (reference sequence). CDR3 bases: TGTGCCAGCAGCCAAAACCCAGGGAACTATGGCTACACCTTC. Protein: CASSQNPGNYGYTF.

J is TRBJ2-1 and V is TRBV7-2; TRBD1 matches 8 bases. Trimming removed 3 bases from V and 4 bases from J; junction bases left unmatched: 5. The length of the CDR3 is 15 residues. Germline-derived CDR1 and CDR2 are SGHTA and FQGNSA. The CDR3: CASSLGTGLYNEQFF. Written as DNA, the CDR3 is TGTGCCAGCAGCTTGGGGACAGGCCTTTACAATGAGCAGTTCTTC.

This sequence joins TRBV5-4 and TRBJ1-1; D remains ambiguous. There are 15 residues in the CDR3. V dropped 7 bases and J dropped 1 base, with 17 bases sitting between them. Per the germline V gene, CDR1 is SGHNT and CDR2 is YYREEE (reference sequence). CDR3 DNA sequence: TGTGCCAGCGCCCCGAGTGTGGGCAGGAACACTGAAGCTTTCTTT. Amino acids: CASAPSVGRNTEAFF.

The CDR3 loop is CASSQGPPGQDNSPLHF. The CDR3 DNA is TGTGCCAGCAGCCAAGGACCCCCGGGACAGGATAATTCACCCCTCCACTTT. The V gene is TRBV4-2, the J gene TRBJ1-6; 8 positions agree with TRBD1. V lost 1 base to trimming and J lost 5 bases; unmatched junction nucleotides: 7. Germline V lookup: CDR1 LGHNA, CDR2 YNFKEQ. The CDR3 consists of 17 residues.

V is TRBV5-4 and J is TRBJ2-1, with 8 bases aligning to TRBD2. V lost 3 bases and J lost 9; bases outside the gene matches: 8. CDR3 length: 14 residues. Germline-derived CDR1 and CDR2 are SGHNT and YYREEE (reference sequence). The CDR3 spells CASSWGLGAAEQFF. The CDR3 DNA sequence: TGTGCCAGCAGCTGGGGACTAGGGGCAGCTGAGCAGTTCTTC. Using reference TRBV5-4 and TRBJ2-1 for the parts outside the CDR3, the full variable domain is ETGVTQSPTHLIKTRGQQVTLRCSSQSGHNTVSWYQQALGQGPQFIFQYYREEENGRGNFPPRFSGLQFPNYSSELNVNALELDDSALYLCASSWGLGAAEQFFGPGTRLTVL.

This chain joins TRBV6-1 and TRBJ2-5; 7 positions agree with TRBD2. This CDR3 is built from 15 residues. Germline CDR1 MNHNS, CDR2 SASEGT. Trimming at V came to 1 base and at J to 4 bases, leaving 6 bases not matched to a gene. The CDR3 is CASSEVGGHLETQYF. The CDR3 bases are TGTGCCAGCAGTGAAGTGGGAGGGCACTTAGAGACCCAGTACTTC.

This clone came up a few times. V gene TRBV28 combines with J gene TRBJ2-7; TRBD1 agrees at 7 bases. Germline assignment: CDR1 MDHEN and CDR2 SYDVKM. The V gene end was trimmed by 5 bases and the J gene end by 0 bases; junction bases not matched to a gene: 4. This CDR3 has 14 residues. CDR3 sequence (DNA): TGTGCCAGCAGTACAGACAGGGACTCCTACGAGCAGTACTTC. Encoded protein: CASSTDRDSYEQYF.

Here the CDR3 reads CASSLWTGVTDTQYF. CDR3 nucleotides: TGTGCCAGCAGCCTCTGGACAGGGGTTACAGATACGCAGTATTTT. The chain couples TRBV7-8 to TRBJ2-3; 9 nucleotides align to TRBD1. The germline gives CDR1 SGHVS, CDR2 FQNEAQ. CDR3 length: 15 amino acids. Losses at the gene ends were 5 bases for V and 3 bases for J; bases not matched to a gene: 6.

The chain joins TRBV6-7 to TRBJ1-5; unclear D gene. TRBV6-7 is annotated as an ORF whose role is uncertain. The CDR3 consists of 11 residues. V dropped 4 bases and J dropped 5 bases, with 3 bases sitting between them. DNA of the CDR3: TGTGCCAGCAGTTTAGATCAGCCCCAGCATTTT. Residues: CASSLDQPQHF.